This TCR beta chain was retrieved from a study of blood T cell repertoires in COVID-19. Study overall: The analysed material was cDNA or gDNA that came from T cells, B-cell-depleted T cells, or PBMCs.

Using immunoSEQ multiplex PCR, the repertoire was profiled, and TCRdb retains in-frame clones only, with some absent. The table includes 400,000 or so clones, around 90% detected once. Participants, about 18 to 100 years old, spanned around 26 US areas. Donors were grouped by their self-reported clinical history. V shed 2 bases and J shed 2 bases, with 6 bases lying between them. The CDR3 extends over 13 amino acids. From germline, CDR1 is MNHEY and CDR2 SVGAGI. The TCR was taken from a woman aged 35 to 49 with acute COVID-19. V is TRBV6-5 and J is TRBJ1-2; D gene uncertain. Sequencing used PBMCs or T cells enriched from blood (not recorded which). CDR3 protein: CASSYVLNYGYTF. DNA for the CDR3: TGTGCCAGCAGTTACGTACTGAACTATGGCTACACCTTC.